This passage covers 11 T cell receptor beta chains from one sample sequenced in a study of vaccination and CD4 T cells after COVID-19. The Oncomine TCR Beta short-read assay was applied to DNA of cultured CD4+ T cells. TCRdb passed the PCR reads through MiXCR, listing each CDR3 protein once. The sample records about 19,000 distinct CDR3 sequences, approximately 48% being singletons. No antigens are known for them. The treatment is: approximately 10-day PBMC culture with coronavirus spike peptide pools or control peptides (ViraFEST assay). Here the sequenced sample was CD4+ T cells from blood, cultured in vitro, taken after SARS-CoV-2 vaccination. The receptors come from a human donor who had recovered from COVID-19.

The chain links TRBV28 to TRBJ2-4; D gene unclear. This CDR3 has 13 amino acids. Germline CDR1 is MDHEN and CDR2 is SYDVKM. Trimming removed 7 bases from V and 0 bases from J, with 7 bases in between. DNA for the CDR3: TGTGCCAGCACGGACCTAGCCAAAAACATTCAGTACTTC. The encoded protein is CASTDLAKNIQYF.

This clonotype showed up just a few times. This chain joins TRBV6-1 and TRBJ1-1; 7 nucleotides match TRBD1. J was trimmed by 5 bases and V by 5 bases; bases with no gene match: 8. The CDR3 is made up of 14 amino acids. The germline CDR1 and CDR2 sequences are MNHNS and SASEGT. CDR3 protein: CASSIDRVGTEAFF. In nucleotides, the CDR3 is TGTGCCAGCAGTATCGACAGGGTTGGAACTGAAGCTTTCTTT.

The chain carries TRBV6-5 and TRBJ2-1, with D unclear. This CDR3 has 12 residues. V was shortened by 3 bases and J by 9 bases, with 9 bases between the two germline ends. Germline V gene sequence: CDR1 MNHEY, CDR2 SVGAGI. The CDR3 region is CASSYNVGEQFF. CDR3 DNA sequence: TGTGCCAGCAGTTATAATGTGGGTGAGCAGTTCTTC.

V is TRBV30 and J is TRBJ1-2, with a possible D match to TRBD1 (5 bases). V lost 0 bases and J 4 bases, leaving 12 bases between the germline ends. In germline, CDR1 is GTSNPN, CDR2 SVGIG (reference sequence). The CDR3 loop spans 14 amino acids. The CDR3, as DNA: TGTGCCTGGAGTGTAGCGGGGGTGAGCTATGGCTACACCTTC. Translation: CAWSVAGVSYGYTF.

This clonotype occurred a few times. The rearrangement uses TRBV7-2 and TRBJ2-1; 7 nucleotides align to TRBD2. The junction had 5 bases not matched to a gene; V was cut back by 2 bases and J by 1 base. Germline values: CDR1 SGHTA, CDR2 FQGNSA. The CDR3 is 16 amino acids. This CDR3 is CASSLLRGDSYNEQFF. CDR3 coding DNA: TGTGCCAGCAGCTTACTACGGGGGGATTCCTACAATGAGCAGTTCTTC.

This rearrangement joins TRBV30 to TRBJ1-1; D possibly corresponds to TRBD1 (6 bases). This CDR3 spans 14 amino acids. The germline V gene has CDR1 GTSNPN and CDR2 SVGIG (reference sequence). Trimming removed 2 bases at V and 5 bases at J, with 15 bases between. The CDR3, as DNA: TGTGCCTGGAGTACCTGGGGGGGCGAGACTGAAGCTTTCTTT. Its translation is CAWSTWGGETEAFF.

CDR3 coding DNA: TGTGCCACCAGCAGGCGGGGGGGCGAGGCAGATACGCAGTATTTT. Protein: CATSRRGGEADTQYF. This chain connects TRBV15 to TRBJ2-3, with 9 bases aligning to TRBD2. CDR3 length: 15 residues. Germline-derived CDR1 and CDR2 are LNHNV and YYDKDF (reference sequence). The V gene end was trimmed by 3 bases and the J gene end by 4 bases; junction bases not matched to a gene: 5.

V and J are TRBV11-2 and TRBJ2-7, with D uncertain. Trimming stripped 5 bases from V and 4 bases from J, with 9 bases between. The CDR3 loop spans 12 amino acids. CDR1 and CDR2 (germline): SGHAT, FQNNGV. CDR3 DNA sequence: TGTGCCAGCAGCCCCCAAGATTACGAGCAGTACTTC. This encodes CASSPQDYEQYF.

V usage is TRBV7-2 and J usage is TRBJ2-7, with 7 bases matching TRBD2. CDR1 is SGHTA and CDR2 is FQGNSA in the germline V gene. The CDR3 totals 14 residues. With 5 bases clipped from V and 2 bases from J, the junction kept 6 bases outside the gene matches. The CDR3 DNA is TGTGCCAGCAGCCCCCAGCGGGGCCCCTACGAGCAGTACTTC. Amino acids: CASSPQRGPYEQYF.

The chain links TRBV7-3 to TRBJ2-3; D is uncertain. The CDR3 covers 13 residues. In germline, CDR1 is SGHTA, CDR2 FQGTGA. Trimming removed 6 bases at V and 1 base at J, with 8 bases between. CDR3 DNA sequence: TGTGCCAGCAGTCGGCAGGGCACAGATACGCAGTATTTT. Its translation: CASSRQGTDTQYF.

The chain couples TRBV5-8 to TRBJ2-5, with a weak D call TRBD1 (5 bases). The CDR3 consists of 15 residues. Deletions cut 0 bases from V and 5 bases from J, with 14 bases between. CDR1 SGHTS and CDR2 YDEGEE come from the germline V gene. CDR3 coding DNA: TGTGCCAGCAGCTTGGGAGCGCAGGACAAGGAGACCCAGTACTTC. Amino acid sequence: CASSLGAQDKETQYF.